This T cell receptor beta chain was found in a study of OX40 agonist ivuxolimab in advanced cancers. The wider study: The study treated patients with ivuxolimab, an agonistic anti-OX40 (CD134) antibody. Study-level results: In general, CD8+ T cells held more expanded clones than CD4+ did, on average. Some nonresponders additionally presented with little normalized T-cell clonal expansion.

With 3 bases clipped from V and 1 base from J, the junction kept 5 bases outside the gene matches. Germline CDR1 reads MDHEN; CDR2 reads SYDVKM. The CDR3 spans 16 residues. Data came from immunoSEQ multiplex PCR; TCRdb stores just in-frame clones and leaves some out. Of 41,000 or so clones listed, around 81% are singletons. Autoimmune disease history or systemic immunosuppression excluded patients. Concerning this clone: What it binds is unknown.

The input for sequencing was CD4+ or CD8+ T cells sorted from blood, taken in a trial of the OX40 agonist ivuxolimab. This receptor was identified in an adult with an advanced solid tumor such as melanoma, head and neck, liver or kidney cancer. The V call is TRBV28, the J call TRBJ2-5, with 10 positions matching TRBD2. The CDR3 spells CASSFPLAGAQETQYF. CDR3 DNA sequence: TGTGCCAGCAGTTTTCCCCTAGCGGGAGCCCAAGAGACCCAGTACTTC.